A selection of T cell receptor beta chains follows, all from one sample in a study of OX40 agonist ivuxolimab in advanced cancers. The table came from immunoSEQ multiplex PCR; TCRdb's copy has only in-frame clones and leaves some out. The sample has some 35,000 clones; approximately 80% are singletons. The starting material was CD4+ or CD8+ T cells sorted from blood, obtained in a trial of the OX40 agonist ivuxolimab. The receptors were gathered from an adult with an advanced solid tumor such as melanoma, head and neck, liver or kidney cancer. CDR3s include the opening cysteine and the closing phenylalanine or tryptophan. The D gene is left open where the match is weak. The listing skips clone size in some rows; elsewhere it reads once, few, many or a size class.

j_call	clone_size	v_call	d_call	cdr3_nt	cdr3_aa
TRBJ2-7	.	TRBV27	TRBD2	TGTGCCAGCAGTTTAATCGGCGGGAGTTTCTACGAGCAGTACTTC	CASSLIGGSFYEQYF
TRBJ2-1	.	TRBV20-1	.	TGCAGTGCTTTACAGGGATATGAGCAGTTCTTC	CSALQGYEQFF
TRBJ1-2	.	TRBV5-1	TRBD1	TGCGCCAGCAGTTCTACGGGACAGGGAGGCTATGGCTACACCTTC	CASSSTGQGGYGYTF
TRBJ2-5	.	TRBV5-5	TRBD2	TGTGCCAGCAGCTTGGGGACTAGCGGGGGTAGTGAGACCCAGTACTTC	CASSLGTSGGSETQYF
TRBJ1-1	.	TRBV10-1	.	TGCGCCAGCAGTGGGGATTTGAACACTGAAGCTTTCTTT	CASSGDLNTEAFF
TRBJ2-7	.	TRBV18	.	TGTGCCAGCTCACCACCGTCCCAGAGGGGAGGCGGCGAGCAGTACTTC	CASSPPSQRGGGEQYF
TRBJ2-7	.	TRBV11-1	.	TGTGCCAGCAGCTGGCCGGAAGGGGTCGAGCAGTACTTC	CASSWPEGVEQYF
TRBJ2-1	once	TRBV4-2	TRBD2	TGTGCCAGCAGCCAAGTCGGTAGCGGGAAGGAGGACAATGAGCAGTTCTTC	CASSQVGSGKEDNEQFF
TRBJ2-4	once	TRBV9	.	TGTGCCAGCAGCGTAGGGGGAGGAAACATTCAGTACTTC	CASSVGGGNIQYF
TRBJ2-2	.	TRBV19	.	TGTGCCAGTAGCCCCCTATGGTCCTCGGGACATTCAACCGGGGAGCTGTTTTTT	CASSPLWSSGHSTGELFF
TRBJ1-3	.	TRBV5-1	.	TGCGCCAGCAGCTTGGTGGCGGGCGCGAACACCATATATTTT	CASSLVAGANTIYF
TRBJ2-3	.	TRBV19	TRBD2	TGTGCCAGTAGTCAACCTAGCGGGGTAGTCACAGATACGCAGTATTTT	CASSQPSGVVTDTQYF
TRBJ2-7	.	TRBV7-8	.	TGTGCCAGCAGCTCGTGGCCGGGAGCCTCCTACGAGCAGTACTTC	CASSSWPGASYEQYF
TRBJ2-5	.	TRBV10-2	.	TGCGCCAGCAGTGACGGCGTTAGGGGCATATGGGAGACCCAGTACTTC	CASSDGVRGIWETQYF
TRBJ1-6	.	TRBV5-1	.	TGCGCCAGCAGCATATCCTTGGGGGAAGGTGGTTCACCCCTCCACTTT	CASSISLGEGGSPLHF
TRBJ2-7	medium-sized	TRBV5-6	.	TGTGCCAGCGGCTCGGGCTCCTACGAGCAGTACTTC	CASGSGSYEQYF
TRBJ2-5	.	TRBV30	.	TGTGCCTGGAGCCGTGACAGCCAAGAGACCCAGTACTTC	CAWSRDSQETQYF
TRBJ1-2	.	TRBV28	.	TGTGCCAGCAGTTTTGGAAGGCCGGATGGCTACACCTTC	CASSFGRPDGYTF
TRBJ1-3	.	TRBV9	.	TGTGCCAGCAGCGTGGGGTTGGGTGGAAACACCATATATTTT	CASSVGLGGNTIYF
TRBJ1-2	.	TRBV6-1	.	TGTGCCAGCAGTGAAGCGGCCAGGGGCCCTGGCTACACCTTC	CASSEAARGPGYTF
TRBJ2-1	.	TRBV19	TRBD2	TGTGCCAGTGAACGGGGACTAGCGGGCTACAATGAGCAGTTCTTC	CASERGLAGYNEQFF
TRBJ2-3	once	TRBV5-1	TRBD2	TGCGCCAGCAGCTCGGAGGGACTAGGCACAGATACGCAGTATTTT	CASSSEGLGTDTQYF
TRBJ1-2	.	TRBV19	.	TGTGCCAGTAGTGCCCACAAGCGATTATACTATGGCTACACCTTC	CASSAHKRLYYGYTF
TRBJ2-6	few	TRBV28	.	TGTGCCAGCAGTATGGGGGGCAGTATTGGGTTGTGGGCCAACGTCCTGACTTTC	CASSMGGSIGLWANVLTF
TRBJ1-3	.	TRBV5-1	.	TGCGCCAGCAGCTTGGAGGTCAGCTCTGGAAACACCATATATTTT	CASSLEVSSGNTIYF
TRBJ2-7	.	TRBV2	TRBD2	TGTGCCAGCAGTGCCGGACTAGGCGCTATATACGAGCAGTACTTC	CASSAGLGAIYEQYF
TRBJ1-2	.	TRBV5-4	TRBD1	TGTGCCAGCAGCCACAGACAGGGGCCGGCTGGCTATGGCTACACCTTC	CASSHRQGPAGYGYTF
TRBJ1-4	.	TRBV5-1	TRBD1	TGCGCCAGCAGCTTGGGGACCGGGACAGGGGGCGAAAAACTGTTTTTT	CASSLGTGTGGEKLFF
TRBJ2-3	.	TRBV28	TRBD1	TGTGCCAGCAGTCATGGCCGGGACAGGGAGTTTCCCTCGCTCACAGATACGCAGTATTTT	CASSHGRDREFPSLTDTQYF